The 14 T cell receptor beta chains below come from one sample, sequenced in a study of long-term antiretroviral therapy in people with HIV. Sequencing relied on immunoSEQ assay v3.0, run at survey level. This table comes from immunoSEQ multiplex PCR, and its TCRdb copy is limited to in-frame clones, with some not included. Found here are just over 20,000 clones, around 80% of them singletons; the top ten hold 4.6%. The sample was unsorted PBMCs, taken 0.5 years after starting antiretroviral therapy. All receptors come from a man aged 18-30 years with HIV.

This clone has only one observation. This chain joins TRBV6-5 and TRBJ2-7; the D gene is possibly TRBD1 (6 bases). The CDR3 covers 14 residues. V dropped 6 bases and J dropped 0 bases, with 12 bases sitting between them. CDR1 and CDR2 (germline): MNHEY, SVGAGI. The CDR3 bases are TGTGCCAGCAGCCCGACAGGACCCTCCTACGAGCAGTACTTC. This translates into CASSPTGPSYEQYF.

This chain joins TRBV28 and TRBJ1-2; TRBD1 matches at 7 bases. After removal of 2 bases from V and 7 bases from J, the junction contained 13 bases not matched to a gene. The CDR3 extends over 16 amino acids. Germline CDR1 and CDR2: MDHEN and SYDVKM. The CDR3 sequence: CASSLSSPTGESGYTF. As DNA, the CDR3 is TGTGCCAGCAGTTTAAGCTCCCCAACAGGGGAAAGTGGCTACACCTTC.

This chain joins TRBV7-2 and TRBJ2-6; D call uncertain. This CDR3 contains 15 residues. The V end was cut by 0 bases, the J end by 0 bases, with 3 bases between. Germline V lookup: CDR1 SGHTA, CDR2 FQGNSA. CDR3 sequence (DNA): TGTGCCAGCAGCTTAGCTGGCTCTGGGGCCAACGTCCTGACTTTC. Translation: CASSLAGSGANVLTF.

The chain links TRBV28 to TRBJ2-5; D is perhaps TRBD2 (6 bases). V lost 3 bases and J 5 bases, leaving 13 bases between the germline ends. CDR1 and CDR2 from the germline V gene are MDHEN and SYDVKM. The length of the CDR3 is 14 residues. CDR3 residues: CASSLAGGKETQYF. The CDR3 coding sequence is TGTGCCAGCAGTTTGGCCGGGGGTAAGGAGACCCAGTACTTC.

This clone was observed a handful of times. J is TRBJ1-6 and V is TRBV19; no firm D call. Trimming left V 6 bases short and J 0 bases short, with 3 bases between. CDR1 is LNHDA, CDR2 SQIVND, per germline (reference sequence). The CDR3 runs 13 residues. The CDR3 loop reads CASRRSYNSPLHF. The CDR3 DNA reads TGTGCCAGTAGGCGCTCCTATAATTCACCCCTCCACTTT.

The rearrangement links TRBV6-1 to TRBJ1-5; a possible D gene is TRBD1 (6 bases). The length of the CDR3 is 14 residues. V gave up 6 bases and J gave up 4 bases, with 13 bases separating them. Germline CDR1 reads MNHNS; CDR2 reads SASEGT. CDR3 sequence: CASSYRVGNQPQHF. DNA for the CDR3: TGTGCCAGCAGCTACAGGGTAGGAAATCAGCCCCAGCATTTT.

The chain joins TRBV7-9 to TRBJ2-1; the match to TRBD1 covers 7 bases. Germline assignment: CDR1 SEHNR and CDR2 FQNEAQ (reference sequence). V gave up 4 bases and J gave up 7 bases; unmatched junction bases: 13. This CDR3 is 16 amino acids long. The CDR3 is CASSSETTGFGNEQFF. The DNA for the CDR3 is TGTGCCAGCAGCTCTGAAACGACAGGGTTCGGAAATGAGCAGTTCTTC. Combining the CDR3 with reference TRBV7-9 and TRBJ2-1 gives the whole variable domain DTGVSQNPRHKITKRGQNVTFRCDPISEHNRLYWYRQTLGQGPEFLTYFQNEAQLEKSRLLSDRFSAERPKGSFSTLEIQRTEQGDSAMYLCASSSETTGFGNEQFFGPGTRLTVL.

V is TRBV7-8 and J is TRBJ1-5; no clear D gene. The CDR3 loop spans 13 amino acids. CDR1 is SGHVS, CDR2 FQNEAQ, per germline. V shed 2 bases and J shed 4 bases, with 6 bases lying between them. This CDR3 is CASSLYANQPQHF. In DNA, the CDR3 is TGTGCCAGCAGCTTATATGCTAATCAGCCCCAGCATTTT.

This rearrangement joins TRBV14 to TRBJ2-3; perhaps TRBD2 as D (6 bases). The CDR3 extends over 14 amino acids. The germline V gene encodes CDR1 SGHDN and CDR2 FVKESK. V shed 6 bases and J shed 2 bases, with 12 bases lying between them. In DNA form, the CDR3 reads TGTGCCAGCAGTCGACTAGACTACACAGATACGCAGTATTTT. Translating gives CASSRLDYTDTQYF.

This clone was detected a few times. This rearrangement joins TRBV6-5 to TRBJ1-2; D not resolved. The V end was cut by 6 bases, the J end by 5 bases, with 16 bases between. Per germline, CDR1 MNHEY and CDR2 SVGAGI. CDR3 length equals 14 residues. The CDR3 protein is CASRTMKRQYGYTF. Written as DNA, the CDR3 is TGTGCCAGCAGGACCATGAAGCGCCAGTATGGCTACACCTTC.

V gene TRBV5-1 combines with J gene TRBJ1-1; D uncertain. The ends were cut back, 0 bases at V and 2 bases at J, with 11 bases in the middle. Germline lookup yields CDR1 SGHRS and CDR2 YFSETQ. CDR3 size: 15 residues. CDR3 DNA sequence: TGCGCCAGCAGCTTGGAGCGGGTATCAAACACTGAAGCTTTCTTT. Protein: CASSLERVSNTEAFF.

The V gene is TRBV28, the J gene TRBJ1-1; D uncertain. With 3 bases removed from V and 1 base from J, the gap between germline ends came to 3 bases. This CDR3 has 12 residues. Germline V gene sequence: CDR1 MDHEN, CDR2 SYDVKM. In nucleotides, the CDR3 is TGTGCCAGCAGTTTCGGGAACACTGAAGCTTTCTTT. Protein: CASSFGNTEAFF.

The chain links TRBV5-4 to TRBJ2-4; TRBD2 might be the D (5 bases). From germline, CDR1 is SGHNT and CDR2 YYREEE (reference sequence). This CDR3 is 15 amino acids long. Trimming pared 0 bases from V and 7 bases from J, leaving 14 bases between. The chain's CDR3 is CASSLAGKTGNIQYF. CDR3 DNA sequence: TGTGCCAGCAGCTTGGCCGGGAAGACGGGGAACATTCAGTACTTC.

This chain uses TRBV6-4 with TRBJ2-7; TRBD1 is a possible D gene (6 bases). CDR1 MRHNA and CDR2 SNTAGT come from the germline V gene. V dropped 7 bases and J dropped 2 bases, with 24 bases sitting between them. This CDR3 comprises 17 residues. The CDR3 nucleotides are TGTGCCAGCACCTACAACCGGGACACCCTTCCAGCCTACGAGCAGTACTTC. Protein sequence: CASTYNRDTLPAYEQYF.